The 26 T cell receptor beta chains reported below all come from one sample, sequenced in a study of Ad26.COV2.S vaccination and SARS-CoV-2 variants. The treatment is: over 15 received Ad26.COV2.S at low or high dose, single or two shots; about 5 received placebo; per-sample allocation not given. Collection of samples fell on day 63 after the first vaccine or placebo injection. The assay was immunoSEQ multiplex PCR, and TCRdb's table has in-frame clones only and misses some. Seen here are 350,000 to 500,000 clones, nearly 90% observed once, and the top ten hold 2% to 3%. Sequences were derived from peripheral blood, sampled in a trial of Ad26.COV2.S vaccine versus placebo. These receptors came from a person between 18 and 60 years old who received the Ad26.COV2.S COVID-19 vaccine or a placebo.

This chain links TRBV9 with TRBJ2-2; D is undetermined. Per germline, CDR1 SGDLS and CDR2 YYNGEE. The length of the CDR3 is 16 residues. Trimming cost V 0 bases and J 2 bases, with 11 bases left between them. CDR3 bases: TGTGCCAGCAGCGTAGTTATGAGACCTAACACCGGGGAGCTGTTTTTT. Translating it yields CASSVVMRPNTGELFF.

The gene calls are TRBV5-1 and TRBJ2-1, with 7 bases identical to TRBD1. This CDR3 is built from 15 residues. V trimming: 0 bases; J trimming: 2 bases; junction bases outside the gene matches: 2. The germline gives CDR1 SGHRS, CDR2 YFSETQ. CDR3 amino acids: CASSLAGGAYNEQFF. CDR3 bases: TGCGCCAGCAGCTTGGCAGGGGGTGCCTACAATGAGCAGTTCTTC.

The CDR3, as DNA: TGTGCCAGCAGCCTCCTAGCGGGGGGACTCACAGATACGCAGTATTTT. The encoded protein is CASSLLAGGLTDTQYF. The chain carries TRBV3-1 (or the pseudogene TRBV3-2) and TRBJ2-3; 11 nucleotides match TRBD2. CDR3 length equals 16 residues. Trimming removed 4 bases from V and 2 bases from J; junction bases left unmatched: 5. Germline CDR1 and CDR2: LGHDT and YNNKEL (reference sequence).

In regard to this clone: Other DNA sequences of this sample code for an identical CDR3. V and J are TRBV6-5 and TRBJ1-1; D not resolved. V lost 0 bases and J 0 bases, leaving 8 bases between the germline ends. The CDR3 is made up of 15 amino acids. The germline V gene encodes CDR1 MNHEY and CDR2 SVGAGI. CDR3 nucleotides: TGTGCCAGCAGTTACTCGGGGAGCATGAACACTGAAGCTTTCTTT. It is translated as CASSYSGSMNTEAFF.

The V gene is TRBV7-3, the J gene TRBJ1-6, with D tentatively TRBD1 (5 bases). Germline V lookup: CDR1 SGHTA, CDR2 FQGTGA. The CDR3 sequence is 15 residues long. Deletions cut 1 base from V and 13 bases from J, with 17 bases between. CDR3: CASSLMGGGRFPLHF. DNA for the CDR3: TGTGCCAGCAGCTTAATGGGCGGGGGGAGGTTCCCCCTCCACTTT.

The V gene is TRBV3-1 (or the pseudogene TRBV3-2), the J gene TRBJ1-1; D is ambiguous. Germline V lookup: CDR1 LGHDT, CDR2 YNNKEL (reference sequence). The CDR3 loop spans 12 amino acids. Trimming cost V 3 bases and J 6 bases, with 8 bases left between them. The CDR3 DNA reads TGTGCCAGCAGCCAGTCGGAGTCTGAAGCTTTCTTT. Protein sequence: CASSQSESEAFF.

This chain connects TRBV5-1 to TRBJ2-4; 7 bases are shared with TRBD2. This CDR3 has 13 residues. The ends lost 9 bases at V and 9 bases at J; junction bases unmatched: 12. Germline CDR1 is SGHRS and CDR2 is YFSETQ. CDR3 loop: CATGRGPGSIQYF. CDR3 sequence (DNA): TGCGCCACGGGGAGGGGCCCCGGGAGCATTCAGTACTTC.

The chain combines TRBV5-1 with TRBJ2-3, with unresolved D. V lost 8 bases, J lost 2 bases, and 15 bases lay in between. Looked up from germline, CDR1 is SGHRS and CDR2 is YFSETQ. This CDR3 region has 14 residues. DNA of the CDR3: TGCGCCAGACTGGAGCGCAACATCACAGATACGCAGTATTTT. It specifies CARLERNITDTQYF.

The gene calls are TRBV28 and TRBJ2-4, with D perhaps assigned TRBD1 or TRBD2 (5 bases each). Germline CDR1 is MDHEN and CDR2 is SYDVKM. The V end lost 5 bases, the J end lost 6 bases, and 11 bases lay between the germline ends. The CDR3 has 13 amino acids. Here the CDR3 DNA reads TGTGCCAGCAGTCCGGGACGGATAAACATTCAGTACTTC. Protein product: CASSPGRINIQYF.

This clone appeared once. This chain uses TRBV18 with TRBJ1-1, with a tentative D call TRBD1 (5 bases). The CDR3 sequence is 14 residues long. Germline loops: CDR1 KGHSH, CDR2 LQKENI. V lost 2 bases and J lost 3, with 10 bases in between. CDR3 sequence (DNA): TGTGCCAGCTCACCAATAGGGGTGGACACTGAAGCTTTCTTT. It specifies CASSPIGVDTEAFF.

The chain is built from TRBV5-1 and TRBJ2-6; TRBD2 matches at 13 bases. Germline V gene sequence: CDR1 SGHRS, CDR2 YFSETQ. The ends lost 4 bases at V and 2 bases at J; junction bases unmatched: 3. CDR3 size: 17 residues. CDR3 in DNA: TGCGCCAGCAGCATACTAGCGGGAGGGCCTGGGGCCAACGTCCTGACTTTC. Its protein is CASSILAGGPGANVLTF.

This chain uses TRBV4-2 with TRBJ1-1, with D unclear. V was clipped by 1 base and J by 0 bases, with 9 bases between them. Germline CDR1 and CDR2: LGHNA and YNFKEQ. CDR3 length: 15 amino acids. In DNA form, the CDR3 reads TGTGCCAGCAGCCAAGGGAGTCAGTTGAACACTGAAGCTTTCTTT. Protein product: CASSQGSQLNTEAFF.

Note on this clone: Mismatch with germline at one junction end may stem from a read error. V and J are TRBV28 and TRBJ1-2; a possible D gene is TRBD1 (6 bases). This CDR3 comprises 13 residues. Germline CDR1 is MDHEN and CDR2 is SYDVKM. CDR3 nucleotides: TGTGCCAGCAGTCAGGGACACGGAACTATCCCCCTCTTC. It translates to CASSQGHGTIPLF.

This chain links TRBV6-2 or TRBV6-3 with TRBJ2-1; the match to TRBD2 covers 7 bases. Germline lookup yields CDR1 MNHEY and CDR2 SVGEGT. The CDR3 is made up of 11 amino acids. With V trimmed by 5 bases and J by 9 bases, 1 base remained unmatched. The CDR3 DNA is TGTGCCAGCAGTAGCGGGGCTGAGCAGTTCTTC. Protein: CASSSGAEQFF.

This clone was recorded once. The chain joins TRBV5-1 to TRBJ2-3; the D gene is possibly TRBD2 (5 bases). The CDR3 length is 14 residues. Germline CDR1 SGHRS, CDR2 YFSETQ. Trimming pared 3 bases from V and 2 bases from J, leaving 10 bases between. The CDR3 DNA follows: TGCGCCAGCAGCTGGAGCGGACTCACAGATACGCAGTATTTT. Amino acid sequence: CASSWSGLTDTQYF.

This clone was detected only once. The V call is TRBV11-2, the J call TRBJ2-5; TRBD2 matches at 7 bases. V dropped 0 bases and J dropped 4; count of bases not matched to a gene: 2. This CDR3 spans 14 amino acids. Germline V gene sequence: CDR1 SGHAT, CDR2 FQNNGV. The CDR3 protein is CASSLDASGETQYF. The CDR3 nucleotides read TGTGCCAGCAGCTTAGACGCTAGCGGAGAGACCCAGTACTTC.

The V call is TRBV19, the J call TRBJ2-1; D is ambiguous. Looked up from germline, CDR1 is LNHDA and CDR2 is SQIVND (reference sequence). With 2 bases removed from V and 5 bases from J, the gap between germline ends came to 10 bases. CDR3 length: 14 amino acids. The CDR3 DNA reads TGTGCCAGTAGTATAAGGGCCTTCCACAATGAGCAGTTCTTC. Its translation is CASSIRAFHNEQFF.

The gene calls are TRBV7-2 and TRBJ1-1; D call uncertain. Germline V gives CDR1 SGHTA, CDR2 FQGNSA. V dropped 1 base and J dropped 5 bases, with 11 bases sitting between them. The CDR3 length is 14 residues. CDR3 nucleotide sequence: TGTGCCAGCAGCTTAGAGCTGGGAGGAACTGAAGCTTTCTTT. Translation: CASSLELGGTEAFF.

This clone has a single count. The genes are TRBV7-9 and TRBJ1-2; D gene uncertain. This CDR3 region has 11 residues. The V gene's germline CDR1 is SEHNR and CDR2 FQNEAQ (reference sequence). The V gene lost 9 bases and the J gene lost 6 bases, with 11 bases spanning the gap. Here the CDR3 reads CASIDRDGYTF. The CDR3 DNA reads TGTGCCAGTATCGATCGGGATGGCTACACCTTC.

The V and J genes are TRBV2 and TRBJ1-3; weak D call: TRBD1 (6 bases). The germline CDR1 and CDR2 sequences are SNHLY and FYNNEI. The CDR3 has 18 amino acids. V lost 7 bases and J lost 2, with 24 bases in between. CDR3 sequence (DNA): TGTGCCAGCAACCGGGACAACCGGGGCCGGACTACTGGAAACACCATATATTTT. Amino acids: CASNRDNRGRTTGNTIYF.

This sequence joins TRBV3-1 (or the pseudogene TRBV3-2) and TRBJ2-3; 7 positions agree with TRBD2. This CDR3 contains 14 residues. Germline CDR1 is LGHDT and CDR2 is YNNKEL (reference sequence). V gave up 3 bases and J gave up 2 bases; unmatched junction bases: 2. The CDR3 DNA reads TGTGCCAGCAGCCAGCTAGCGGCCACAGATACGCAGTATTTT. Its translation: CASSQLAATDTQYF.

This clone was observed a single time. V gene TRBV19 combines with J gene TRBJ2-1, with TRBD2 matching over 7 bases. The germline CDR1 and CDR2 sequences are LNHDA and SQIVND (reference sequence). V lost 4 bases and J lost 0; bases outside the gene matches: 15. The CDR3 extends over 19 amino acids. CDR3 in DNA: TGTGCCAGTAGTACCCCCCCATCCCGAAGCGGGGCCTCCTACAATGAGCAGTTCTTC. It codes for CASSTPPSRSGASYNEQFF.

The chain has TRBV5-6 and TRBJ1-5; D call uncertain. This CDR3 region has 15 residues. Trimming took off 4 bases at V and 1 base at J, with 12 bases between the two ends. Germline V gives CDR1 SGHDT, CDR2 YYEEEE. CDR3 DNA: TGTGCCAGCAGCGCCGGGGAGGGAAGCAATCAGCCCCAGCATTTT. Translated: CASSAGEGSNQPQHF.

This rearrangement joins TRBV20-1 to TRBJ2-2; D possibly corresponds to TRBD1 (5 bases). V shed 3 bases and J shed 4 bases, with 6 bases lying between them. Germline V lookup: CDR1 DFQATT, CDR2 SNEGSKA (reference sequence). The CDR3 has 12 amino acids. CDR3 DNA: TGCAGTGCTAGTAGGGGCACCGGGGAGCTGTTTTTT. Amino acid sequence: CSASRGTGELFF.

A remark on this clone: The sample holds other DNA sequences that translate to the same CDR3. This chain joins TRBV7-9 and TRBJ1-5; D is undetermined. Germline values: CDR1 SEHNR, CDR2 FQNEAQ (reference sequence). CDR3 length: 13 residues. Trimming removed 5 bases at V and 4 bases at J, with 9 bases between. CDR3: CASSLDSNQPQHF. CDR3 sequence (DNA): TGTGCCAGCAGCCTCGACTCAAATCAGCCCCAGCATTTT.

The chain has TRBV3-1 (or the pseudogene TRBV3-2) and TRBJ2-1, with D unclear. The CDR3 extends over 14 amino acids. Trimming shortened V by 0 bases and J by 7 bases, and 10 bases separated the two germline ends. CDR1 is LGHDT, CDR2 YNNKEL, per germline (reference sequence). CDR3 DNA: TGTGCCAGCAGCCAAGATCCAGCGCGGAATGAGCAGTTCTTC. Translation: CASSQDPARNEQFF.